The T cell receptor beta chain described here comes from a study of cytomegalovirus exposure and HLA in healthy donors (dated by TCRdb to 2017 to 2019). About the investigation overall: An earlier analysis of 587 of the donors reported approximately 300 Gb of sequence data and 95 million to 130 million unique TCR beta sequences obtained from about 179 million T cells. An early release covering just under 650 HLA-typed donors comprised about 300 gigabases of sequencing data and around 86 million unique TCR sequences. Of the roughly 430 genotyped donors, approximately 83% fell in the genetic ancestry cluster associated with self-reported Caucasian donors. The study was designed to test whether signatures of past pathogen exposure could be identified by cataloging public T cell receptors. Using immunosequencing, the study profiled T cell repertoires from 500 to 800 subjects and related those repertoires to cytomegalovirus serostatus. Along with the approximately 670-subject first cohort, a separate validation cohort of more than 90 different subjects was used. High-throughput TCR immunosequencing, statistical association of individual TCRs with disease status, and machine learning were combined to predict cytomegalovirus infection status. A later analysis re-examined previously published TCR beta repertoires from just over 650 donors and added high-resolution HLA genotyping to investigate patterns of TCR occurrence. In the later analysis, no new phenotypic data were used to find candidate immune exposures; instead, reliance was placed on TCR beta sequences and their occurrence across donors. To decide whether each TCR beta V gene segment behaved as functional or pseudogenic, an earlier analysis of over 500 of the donors relied on high-throughput TCR beta sequencing. Donor age, sex, ethnicity and CMV serostatus were compiled alongside the repertoire data. A later genetic analysis used genome-wide SNP genotypes for about 65% of the 666 donors, treating that subset as a discovery cohort. All discovery cohort repertoires had been generated on a single sequencing platform. HLA typing included class I and class II loci at four-digit resolution. Typing coverage differed by locus: A, B, C, DRB1 and DQB1 were typed in roughly 620-630 donors, DQA1 in 522, DPA1 in nearly 610, and DPB1 in 472. Roughly five DR-DQ haplotypes were handled as single units for association and clustering, since linkage in the cohort was strong. On average, 235,054 unique TCR beta nucleotide sequences were sequenced per donor among some 430 genotyped donors of the cohort, with roughly 18% of those sequences being non-productive.

The cohort was made up of 650 to 700 healthy bone marrow donors. At the time of sampling, all cohort members were nominally healthy, though unrecorded immune exposures were likely present. The donor was CMV seronegative and was included in the group of around 320 seronegative cohort members. Each donor provided a peripheral blood sample, and peripheral blood mononuclear cells were used for TCR beta sequencing. The Qiagen DNeasy Blood Extraction Kit was used to extract genomic DNA from the blood cell samples. Comments on this clone: It lacks a known antigen. Base qualities are not at hand, and no much larger clone is one base apart.

Overall results and qualifications from the work: About 17 rarely observed V segments, including chromosome 9 orphons, were excluded from the earlier analysis of several hundred of the donors because counts were too low. Strong co-occurrence of HLA alleles, especially DR and DQ, made assigning TCR associations to individual alleles difficult. The authors suggested that the approach could potentially be generalized to other disease states and immunological phenotypes. For the cohort, immune exposure information was limited to CMV serostatus. Specific HLA alleles were associated with roughly 17,000 TCR beta sequences at a false discovery rate of 0.05 in a later analysis. According to a later analysis, TCR association rates differed among HLA loci, with DRB1 alleles showing the most associated TCRs and HLA-C alleles showing the fewest. A later analysis found that most CMV-associated TCR beta chains appeared HLA-restricted, with HLA associations seemingly driven largely by CMV exposure. Because HLA typing was missing for some donors at each locus, association tests included only the typed subset. Across donors, most TCR sequences were observed very rarely, whereas some public TCRs were present in many individuals. Because the 87-base-pair reads could not distinguish some IMGT-functional V segments, including TRBV6-2 and TRBV6-3, those segments were excluded. Correlated functional status among segregating V segments might reflect linkage disequilibrium, but an unknown experimental factor could not be ruled out. An association between a missense DCLRE1C variant and V-gene and J-gene trimming of TCR beta chains was found in a later genetic analysis and replicated in an independent cohort. In vitro tests confirmed that three of the cytomegalovirus-associated TCR beta chains recognize cytomegalovirus antigens. A further reported finding was that TCR beta sequences accurately predicted the HLA-A and HLA-B alleles for most subjects in the first cohort. A total of 164 TCR beta chains were listed by the study as associated with cytomegalovirus. Several of the top co-occurrence clusters appeared to be linked to parvovirus B19, influenza, CMV and Epstein-Barr virus, according to a later analysis. In a later analysis, HLA-associated TCR beta chains showed more clonal expansion and lower generation probabilities than non-associated chains that were equally common. A later genetic analysis reported fewer N-insertions in productive TCRs among donors in an Asian-associated ancestry cluster than the roughly 620-donor mean. A group of highly shared sequence variants was considered likely to be a technical artifact of the sequencing pipeline. Sequencing depth was assumed to be roughly uniform across donors in the presence/absence analyses, though that assumption may not hold. An earlier analysis of approximately 600 of the donors showed that most TCR beta V segments appeared in productive rearrangements either about 90% or about 30% of the time, which broadly matched IMGT annotations. In both the original and validation cohorts, the classifier was reported to diagnose cytomegalovirus status with high specificity and sensitivity. In this cohort, only TCR beta chains were sequenced, and detectable features were limited by the absence of alpha or paired-chain data.

CDR3 length: 14 amino acids, cysteine to phenylalanine. Just CDR3 DNA is preserved here, 42 bases in frame from base 1. Trimming at the junction amounts to 3 bases on V and 6 bases on J, and the germline ends lie 13 bases apart. The CDR1 and CDR2 encoded by the germline V gene (reference sequence) are SGHNT and YYREEE. Library method: the immunoSEQ multiplex PCR assay. The multiplex PCR relied on a mix of 60 forward primers for TCR Vbeta segments and 13 reverse primers for TCR Jbeta segments. The CDR3 region of rearranged TCR beta genes was amplified from genomic DNA by a multiplex PCR assay. Amplified TCR beta libraries were sequenced as 87-base-pair reads on the Illumina HiSeq System. The published analysis was carried out like this. A later analysis tallied tens of millions of unique TCR beta chains across the 666 repertoires, and approximately 11 million of those chains were shared by two or more donors. A nearest-neighbor algorithm error-corrected the raw reads and collapsed the reads into unique sequences, merging closely related sequences to remove PCR and sequencing errors. CDR3 sequences were aligned to IMGT reference sequences to assign V, D and J gene segments. For a sequence to be retained, a match of at least six nucleotides to both a V gene segment and a J gene segment was required. Rearrangements were classified as productive when the CDR3 lacked stop codons and remained in frame with V and J, and all other rearrangements were classified as non-productive. CDR3 was defined by IMGT convention, running from the second conserved V-encoded cysteine to the conserved J-encoded phenylalanine. Sequences without an unambiguous match to a single V gene segment were excluded from the earlier analysis of almost 600 of the donors. An earlier analysis of 587 of the donors classified V segments as functional when productive rearrangements were above 56.7% and as segregating when the standard deviation between donors was above 5%. A statistical classification framework was built for diagnosing cytomegalovirus status from the catalog of TCR beta chain sequences. In a later analysis, V and J genes were assigned by comparing TCR nucleotide sequences against IMGT/GENE-DB human TR gene sequences. A later analysis assigned CDR3 sequences and most-parsimonious VDJ recombination scenarios with the TCRdist pipeline. In a later analysis, each TCR beta chain was defined by its CDR3 amino acid sequence together with its V-gene family, and reads lacking a unique V-gene family were excluded. To address suspected cross-contamination and a sequencing artifact, a later analysis removed approximately 590 highly shared, low-generation-probability nucleotide sequences. In a later analysis, a clonal expansion index for each public chain was calculated from normalized within-repertoire ranks of inferred template counts. Generation probabilities in a later analysis came from a VDJ recombination model fitted to out-of-frame rearrangements, and those results were checked against IGoR. Hypergeometric tests were used in a later analysis to score TCR-TCR, TCR-HLA and TCR-CMV co-occurrence, with a repertoire-size bias correction applied to the TCR pairs. A later analysis estimated false discovery rates by permuting HLA or CMV assignments 20 times. In a later analysis, co-occurring TCRs were grouped with DBSCAN, and TCRdist sequence similarity was added when clustering was performed within HLA-allele-positive subsets. Co-occurrence clustering excluded repertoires with fewer than 30,000 or more than 120,000 public chains, plus five with anomalous nucleotide sharing. In TCRdb, the immuneACCESS table is reduced to in-frame sequences with V and J assigned. These tables do not hold every clone; where another copy was compared, an unresolved V gene accounts for under half, and the others remain unexplained. For V, J and clone size, that table is used; D and trimming come from the DNA. This sample comprises around 150,000 clones, around 84% of them detected only once. Clones ranked in the top ten supply 1.9% of the sample.

Sample: PBMCs. The V gene is TRBV5-4 and the J gene is TRBJ2-1; a tentative D match to TRBD2 spans 6 bases. The receptor was isolated from a man between 18 and 29 years old in good health and CMV-seronegative. The bases are TGTGCCAGCAGCTCCGATCTGGGACTCAATGAGCAGTTCTTC. Translated, it reads CASSSDLGLNEQFF.